A single sample is the source of the 21 T cell receptor beta chains below, sequenced in a study of cytomegalovirus exposure and HLA in healthy donors. The PCR used 60 Vbeta and 13 Jbeta primers. TCRdb's copy holds only in-frame clones and misses some; the assay was immunoSEQ multiplex PCR. The data contain fewer than 150,000 clones, around 69% of them singletons. The sample taken for sequencing was PBMCs. The receptors here all came from a woman between 40 and 50 years old in good health and CMV-seropositive.

The chain links TRBV5-6 to TRBJ1-2; 7 bases fit TRBD1. The V segment lost 0 bases and the J segment 8 bases; nucleotides outside the gene matches: 4. CDR1 SGHDT and CDR2 YYEEEE come from the germline V gene. The CDR3 covers 13 residues. The CDR3 reads CASSLAPQGGYTF. DNA of the CDR3: TGTGCCAGCAGCTTGGCTCCACAGGGGGGCTACACCTTC.

A few counts support this clone. This CDR3 reads CASSFDRVDGYTF. The CDR3 region has the DNA TGTGCCAGCAGCTTCGACAGGGTCGACGGCTACACCTTC. The chain recombines TRBV7-9 with TRBJ1-2; TRBD1 aligns across 7 bases. The CDR3 is 13 residues long. V lost 3 bases, J lost 8 bases, and 6 bases stayed unmatched. Germline V gene sequence: CDR1 SEHNR, CDR2 FQNEAQ (reference sequence).

CDR3 bases: TGCAGTGCGGGGACTAGCTCGGGGCAGTACTTC. Translation gives CSAGTSSGQYF. The chain combines TRBV20-1 with TRBJ2-7; 9 bases map to TRBD2. The CDR3 covers 11 residues. Germline trimming cut 6 bases from V and 9 bases from J; bases unmatched to any gene: 6. Germline-derived CDR1 and CDR2 are DFQATT and SNEGSKA (reference sequence).

This rearrangement joins TRBV25-1 to TRBJ1-1; D not resolved. Germline values: CDR1 MGHDK, CDR2 SYGVNS. V lost 4 bases and J 3 bases, leaving 9 bases between the germline ends. This CDR3 has 13 amino acids. CDR3 protein: CASSGSSYTEAFF. CDR3 nucleotides: TGTGCCAGCAGTGGAAGTAGTTACACTGAAGCTTTCTTT.

The chain employs TRBV6-5 and TRBJ2-5, with 7 bases identical to TRBD2. V lost 7 bases, J lost 4 bases, and 3 bases stayed unmatched. This CDR3 comprises 12 residues. Germline assignment: CDR1 MNHEY and CDR2 SVGAGI. The CDR3 nucleotides read TGTGCCAGCAAGTCTAGCGGAGAGACCCAGTACTTC. The encoded protein is CASKSSGETQYF.

This clone showed up just a few times. In DNA, the CDR3 is TGTGCCAGCAGTTTAGGACAACAACTATATGGCTACACCTTC. Translated: CASSLGQQLYGYTF. This chain links TRBV28 with TRBJ1-2, with D possibly TRBD1 on 5 matching bases. The V gene lost 2 bases and the J gene lost 5 bases, with 12 bases spanning the gap. Looked up from germline, CDR1 is MDHEN and CDR2 is SYDVKM. CDR3 length equals 14 residues.

V usage is TRBV9 and J usage is TRBJ2-7, with 15 nucleotides matching TRBD2. The CDR3 covers 15 residues. Germline CDR1 and CDR2: SGDLS and YYNGEE. V was pared by 3 bases and J by 7 bases, with 5 bases of the junction left unmatched. Here the CDR3 reads CASSAVGLAGGEQYF. Here the CDR3 DNA reads TGTGCCAGCAGCGCCGTTGGACTAGCGGGGGGGGAGCAGTACTTC.

J is TRBJ2-7 and V is TRBV9; possibly TRBD1 for D (5 bases). Deletions cut 4 bases from V and 5 bases from J, with 13 bases between. The CDR3 is 13 residues long. The germline V gene encodes CDR1 SGDLS and CDR2 YYNGEE. CDR3 bases: TGTGCCAGCAGCTCACAGGTCCTCGACGAGCAGTACTTC. Amino acid sequence: CASSSQVLDEQYF.

This rearrangement joins TRBV6-5 to TRBJ1-1; 9 bases match TRBD1. The CDR3 runs to 14 residues. J lost 3 bases, V lost 6 bases, and 5 bases had no gene match. Germline V gene sequence: CDR1 MNHEY, CDR2 SVGAGI. The CDR3 protein is CASRRQGDYTEAFF. The CDR3 DNA is TGTGCCAGCAGGCGACAGGGGGACTACACTGAAGCTTTCTTT.

This clone was seen a few times. The genes are TRBV5-4 and TRBJ2-7; D might be TRBD2 (5 bases). CDR3 length equals 13 residues. Germline CDR1 is SGHNT and CDR2 is YYREEE (reference sequence). Trimming took off 2 bases at V and 6 bases at J, with 12 bases between the two ends. The CDR3 nucleotides are TGTGCCAGCAGCTTACAGAGGGAACGCGAGCAGTACTTC. It is translated as CASSLQREREQYF.

The chain employs TRBV7-8 and TRBJ1-2; 9 positions agree with TRBD1. CDR1 and CDR2 from the germline V gene are SGHVS and FQNEAQ. V trimming: 1 base; J trimming: 3 bases; junction bases outside the gene matches: 6. The CDR3 runs 16 residues. CDR3 amino acids: CASSLEPGQGYYGYTF. CDR3 nucleotides: TGTGCCAGCAGCTTAGAACCGGGACAGGGTTACTATGGCTACACCTTC.

V and J are TRBV28 and TRBJ2-7, with 9 bases identical to TRBD2. Germline assignment: CDR1 MDHEN and CDR2 SYDVKM. CDR3 size: 16 residues. Trimming removed 2 bases from V and 2 bases from J; junction bases left unmatched: 7. CDR3: CASSLGGLAGTYEQYF. CDR3 DNA: TGTGCCAGCAGTTTAGGGGGCCTAGCGGGAACCTACGAGCAGTACTTC.

The chain recombines TRBV7-8 with TRBJ2-7; maybe TRBD2 (6 bases). V was cut by 2 bases and J by 9 bases, with 23 bases left in between. The CDR3 sequence is 16 residues long. From germline, CDR1 is SGHVS and CDR2 FQNEAQ. The CDR3 sequence: CASSLSTGRGAPGQYF. The CDR3 nucleotides are TGTGCCAGCAGCTTATCCACCGGGCGGGGCGCACCGGGGCAGTACTTC.

The V and J genes are TRBV12-2 and TRBJ1-2; TRBD1 was called by the table and not checked on the DNA. TRBV12-2 is a known pseudogene. The CDR3 is made up of 15 amino acids. For the CDR3, the DNA is TGTGCAAGTCGTTCCCGGACAGGGCAGGACTATGGCTACACCTTC. The encoded protein is CASRSRTGQDYGYTF.

The DNA of the CDR3 is TGCACCAGGTGGGGAGTAGCCCCGCCGGGTAGCGGGGGGCCCTACGAGCAGTACTTC. It specifies CTRWGVAPPGSGGPYEQYF. The chain is built from TRBV1 and TRBJ2-7; TRBD2 is the table's D call and was not checked against the DNA. TRBV1 is given as a pseudogene. The CDR3 has 19 amino acids.

The V and J genes are TRBV29-1 and TRBJ2-3, with TRBD2 as a possible D gene (6 bases). Germline V lookup: CDR1 SQVTM, CDR2 ANQGSEA. The CDR3 consists of 15 residues. The V and J ends lost 0 bases and 3 bases respectively, with 13 bases between them. This CDR3 reads CSVEDLQEGTDTQYF. The CDR3 coding sequence is TGCAGCGTTGAAGATCTTCAGGAGGGGACAGATACGCAGTATTTT.

V and J are TRBV6-5 and TRBJ2-7, with D maybe TRBD1 (6 bases). V shed 9 bases and J shed 0 bases, with 9 bases lying between them. Looked up from germline, CDR1 is MNHEY and CDR2 is SVGAGI. CDR3 length: 12 residues. This CDR3 reads CASTGTSYEQYF. In nucleotides, the CDR3 is TGTGCCAGTACAGGGACCTCCTACGAGCAGTACTTC.

The rearrangement joins TRBV7-6 to TRBJ2-1; tentatively, D is TRBD2 (6 bases). The CDR3 totals 15 residues. Germline V gene sequence: CDR1 SGHVS, CDR2 FNYEAQ. V was shortened by 5 bases and J by 8 bases, with 19 bases between the two germline ends. DNA of the CDR3: TGTGCCAGCAGCAGCGAAGAGGACTATTCAGATGAGCAGTTCTTC. It encodes CASSSEEDYSDEQFF.

The chain joins TRBV7-2 to TRBJ2-5; 8 positions match TRBD1. This CDR3 has 15 residues. CDR1 is SGHTA, CDR2 FQGNSA, per germline. The V and J ends lost 5 bases and 3 bases, in that order; junction bases with no gene match: 8. CDR3 DNA sequence: TGTGCCAGCAGCCAGCCGGACAGGGTTGAAGAGACCCAGTACTTC. Its protein product is CASSQPDRVEETQYF.

This sequence joins TRBV19 and TRBJ1-1; TRBD1 agrees at 7 bases. The V segment lost 5 bases and the J segment 4 bases; nucleotides outside the gene matches: 7. CDR1 and CDR2 (germline): LNHDA, SQIVND (reference sequence). The CDR3 sequence is 14 residues long. The CDR3 here is CASSPMTGPTEAFF. The CDR3 nucleotides are TGTGCCAGTAGTCCGATGACAGGGCCCACTGAAGCTTTCTTT.

The rearrangement links TRBV7-2 to TRBJ1-2; no firm D call. Trimming removed 4 bases at V and 5 bases at J, with 17 bases between. This CDR3 has 15 amino acids. CDR1 and CDR2 from the germline V gene are SGHTA and FQGNSA. The CDR3 nucleotides read TGTGCCAGCAGCTCCCGACATATGCCCCATTATGGCTACACCTTC. It encodes CASSSRHMPHYGYTF.